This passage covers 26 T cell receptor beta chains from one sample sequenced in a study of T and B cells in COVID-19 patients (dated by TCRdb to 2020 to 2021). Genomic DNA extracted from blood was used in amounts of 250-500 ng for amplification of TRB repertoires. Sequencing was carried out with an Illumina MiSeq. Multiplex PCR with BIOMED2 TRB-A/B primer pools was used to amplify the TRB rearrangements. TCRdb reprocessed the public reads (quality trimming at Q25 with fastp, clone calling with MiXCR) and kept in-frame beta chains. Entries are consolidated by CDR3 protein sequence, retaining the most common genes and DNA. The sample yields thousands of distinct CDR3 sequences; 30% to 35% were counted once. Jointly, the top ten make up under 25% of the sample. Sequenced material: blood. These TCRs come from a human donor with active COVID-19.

The CDR3 nucleotides read TGTGCCAGCAGCCGTTTGACGCCCGCGAACACCGGGGAGCTGTTTTTT. This sequence encodes CASSRLTPANTGELFF. The genes are TRBV7-2 and TRBJ2-2, with no clear D. Germline V gene lookup returns CDR1 SGHTA and CDR2 FQGNSA. Trimming pared 5 bases from V and 0 bases from J, leaving 13 bases between. There are 16 residues in the CDR3.

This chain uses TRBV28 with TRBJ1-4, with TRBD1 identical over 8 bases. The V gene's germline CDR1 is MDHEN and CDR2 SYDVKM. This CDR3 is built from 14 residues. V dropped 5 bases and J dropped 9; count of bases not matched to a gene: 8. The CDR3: CASSPVQGGQKLFF. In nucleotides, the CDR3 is TGTGCCAGCAGTCCCGTACAGGGGGGTCAAAAACTGTTTTTT.

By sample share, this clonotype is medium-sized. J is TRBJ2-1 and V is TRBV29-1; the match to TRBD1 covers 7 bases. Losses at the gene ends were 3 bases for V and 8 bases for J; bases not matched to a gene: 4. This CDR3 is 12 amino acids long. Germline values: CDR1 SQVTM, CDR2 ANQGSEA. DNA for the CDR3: TGCAGCGTTGAGAACAGGGGTGATGAGCAGTTCTTC. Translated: CSVENRGDEQFF.

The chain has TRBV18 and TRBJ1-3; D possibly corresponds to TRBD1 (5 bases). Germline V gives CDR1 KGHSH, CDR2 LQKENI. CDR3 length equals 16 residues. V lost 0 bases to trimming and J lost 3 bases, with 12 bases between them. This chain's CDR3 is CASSPPTSGLGNTIYF. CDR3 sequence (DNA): TGTGCCAGCTCACCACCGACTTCAGGGCTTGGAAACACCATATATTTT.

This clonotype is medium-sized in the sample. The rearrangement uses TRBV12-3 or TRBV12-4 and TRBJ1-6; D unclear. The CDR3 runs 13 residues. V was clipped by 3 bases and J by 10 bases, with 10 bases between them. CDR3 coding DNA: TGTGCCAGCAGTTTTAAAAGCGAATCACCCCTCCACTTT. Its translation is CASSFKSESPLHF.

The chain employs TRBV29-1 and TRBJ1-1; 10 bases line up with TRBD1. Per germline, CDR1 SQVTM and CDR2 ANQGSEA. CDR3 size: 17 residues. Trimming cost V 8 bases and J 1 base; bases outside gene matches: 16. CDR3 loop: CSLFIVPGQGTNTEAFF. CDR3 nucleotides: TGCAGCTTGTTTATAGTACCGGGACAGGGGACGAACACTGAAGCTTTCTTT.

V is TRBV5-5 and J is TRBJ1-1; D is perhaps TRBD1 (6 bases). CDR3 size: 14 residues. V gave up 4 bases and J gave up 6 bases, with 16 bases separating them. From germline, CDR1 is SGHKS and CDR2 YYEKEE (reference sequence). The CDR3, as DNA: TGTGCCAGCAGCGTACCGCTGGGGGGCCCTGAAGCTTTCTTT. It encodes CASSVPLGGPEAFF.

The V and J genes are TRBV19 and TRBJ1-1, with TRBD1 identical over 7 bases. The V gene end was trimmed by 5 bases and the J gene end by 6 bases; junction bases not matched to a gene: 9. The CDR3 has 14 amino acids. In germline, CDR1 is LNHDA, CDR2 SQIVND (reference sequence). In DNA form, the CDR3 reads TGTGCCAGTAGTTCAGACAGGGAGCCAGCTGAAGCTTTCTTT. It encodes CASSSDREPAEAFF.

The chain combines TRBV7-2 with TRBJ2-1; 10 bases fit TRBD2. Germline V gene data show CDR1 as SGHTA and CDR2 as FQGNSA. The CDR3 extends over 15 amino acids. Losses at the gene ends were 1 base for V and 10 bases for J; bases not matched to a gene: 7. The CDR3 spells CASSLGGVSGGEQFF. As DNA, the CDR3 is TGTGCCAGCAGCTTAGGCGGGGTTAGCGGGGGGGAGCAGTTCTTC.

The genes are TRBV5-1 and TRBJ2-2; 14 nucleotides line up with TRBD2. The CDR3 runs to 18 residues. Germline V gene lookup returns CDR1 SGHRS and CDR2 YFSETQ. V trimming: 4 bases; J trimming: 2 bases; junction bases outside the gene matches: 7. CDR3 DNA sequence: TGCGCCAGCAGCGTCACCGGGACTAGCGGGGGTAACACCGGGGAGCTGTTTTTT. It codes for CASSVTGTSGGNTGELFF.

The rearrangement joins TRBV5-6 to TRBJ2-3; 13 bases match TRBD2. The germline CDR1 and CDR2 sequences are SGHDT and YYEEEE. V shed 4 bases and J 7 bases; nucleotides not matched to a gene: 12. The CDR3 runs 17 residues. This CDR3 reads CASSQGGLAGSTNTQYF. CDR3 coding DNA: TGTGCCAGCAGCCAGGGGGGACTAGCGGGGTCAACAAATACGCAGTATTTT.

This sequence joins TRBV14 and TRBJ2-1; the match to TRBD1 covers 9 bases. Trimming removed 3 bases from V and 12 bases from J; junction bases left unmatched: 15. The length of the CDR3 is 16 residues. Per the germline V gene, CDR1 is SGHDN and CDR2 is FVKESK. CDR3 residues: CASSQGQGPTTLWQFF. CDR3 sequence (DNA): TGTGCCAGCAGCCAGGGACAGGGACCCACGACTTTGTGGCAGTTCTTC.

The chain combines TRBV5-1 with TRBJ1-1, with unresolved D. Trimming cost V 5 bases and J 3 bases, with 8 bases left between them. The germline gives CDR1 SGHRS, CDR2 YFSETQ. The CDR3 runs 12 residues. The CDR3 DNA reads TGCGCCAGCAGAGGATGGGACACTGAAGCTTTCTTT. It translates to CASRGWDTEAFF.

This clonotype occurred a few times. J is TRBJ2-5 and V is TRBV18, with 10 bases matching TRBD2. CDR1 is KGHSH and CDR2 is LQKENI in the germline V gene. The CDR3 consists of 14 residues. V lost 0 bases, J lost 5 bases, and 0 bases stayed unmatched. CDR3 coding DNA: TGTGCCAGCTCACCACCGACTAGCGGGGAGACCCAGTACTTC. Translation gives CASSPPTSGETQYF.

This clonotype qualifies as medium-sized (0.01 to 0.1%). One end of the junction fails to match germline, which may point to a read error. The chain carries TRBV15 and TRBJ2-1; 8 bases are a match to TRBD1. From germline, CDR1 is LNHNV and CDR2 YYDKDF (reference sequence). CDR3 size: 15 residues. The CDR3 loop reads CATSGDRGLYNEQFF. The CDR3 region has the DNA TGTGCCACCAGCGGAGACAGGGGCCTCTACAATGAGCAGTTCTTC.

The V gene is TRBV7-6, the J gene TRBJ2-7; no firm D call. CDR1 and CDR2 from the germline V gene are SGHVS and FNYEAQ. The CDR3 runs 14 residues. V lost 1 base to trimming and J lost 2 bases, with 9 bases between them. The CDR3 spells CASSLELTPYEQYF. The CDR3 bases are TGTGCCAGCAGCTTAGAACTGACGCCCTACGAGCAGTACTTC.

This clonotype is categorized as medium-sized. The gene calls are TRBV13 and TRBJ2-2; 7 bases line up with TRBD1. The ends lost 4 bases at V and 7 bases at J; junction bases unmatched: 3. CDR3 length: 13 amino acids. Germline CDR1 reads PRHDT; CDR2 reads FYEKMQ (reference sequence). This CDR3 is CASSWGTVGELFF. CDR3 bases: TGTGCCAGCAGCTGGGGGACAGTCGGGGAGCTGTTTTTT.

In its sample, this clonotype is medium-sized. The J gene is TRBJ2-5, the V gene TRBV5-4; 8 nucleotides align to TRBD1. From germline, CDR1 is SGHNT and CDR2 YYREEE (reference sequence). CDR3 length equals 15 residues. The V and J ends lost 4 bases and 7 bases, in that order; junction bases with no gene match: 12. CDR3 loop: CASSLVGTGSGTQYF. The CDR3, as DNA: TGTGCCAGCAGCCTGGTCGGGACAGGCTCAGGGACCCAGTACTTC.

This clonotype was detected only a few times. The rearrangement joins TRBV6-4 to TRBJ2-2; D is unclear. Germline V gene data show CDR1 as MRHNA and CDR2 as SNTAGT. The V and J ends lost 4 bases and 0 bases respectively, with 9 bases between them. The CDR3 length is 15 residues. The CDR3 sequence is CASSASPANTGELFF. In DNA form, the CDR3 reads TGTGCCAGCAGTGCGTCGCCCGCGAACACCGGGGAGCTGTTTTTT.

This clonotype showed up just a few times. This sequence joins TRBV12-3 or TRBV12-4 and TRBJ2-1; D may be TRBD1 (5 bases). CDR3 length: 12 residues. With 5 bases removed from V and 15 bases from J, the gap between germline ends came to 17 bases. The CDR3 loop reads CASSRQIGTMFF. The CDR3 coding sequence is TGTGCCAGCAGTCGACAGATTGGAACGATGTTCTTC.

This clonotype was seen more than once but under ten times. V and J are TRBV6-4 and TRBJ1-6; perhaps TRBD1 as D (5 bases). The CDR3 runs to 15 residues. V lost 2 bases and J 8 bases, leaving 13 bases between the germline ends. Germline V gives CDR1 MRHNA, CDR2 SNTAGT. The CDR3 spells CASSDHGDGDSPLHF. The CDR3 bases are TGTGCCAGCAGTGACCATGGGGACGGCGATTCACCCCTCCACTTT.

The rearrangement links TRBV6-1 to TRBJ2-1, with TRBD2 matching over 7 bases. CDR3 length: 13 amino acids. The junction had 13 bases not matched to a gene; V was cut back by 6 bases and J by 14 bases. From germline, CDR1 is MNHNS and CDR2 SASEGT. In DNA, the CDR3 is TGTGCCAGCAGGCCGAGCGGGGACTCTATGAAGTTCTTC. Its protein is CASRPSGDSMKFF.

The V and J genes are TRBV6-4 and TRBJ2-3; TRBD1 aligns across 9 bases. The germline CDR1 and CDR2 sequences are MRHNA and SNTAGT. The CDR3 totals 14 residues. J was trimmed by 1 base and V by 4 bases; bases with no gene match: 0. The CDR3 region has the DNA TGTGCCAGCAGTGGGACAGGGGGCACAGATACGCAGTATTTT. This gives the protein CASSGTGGTDTQYF.

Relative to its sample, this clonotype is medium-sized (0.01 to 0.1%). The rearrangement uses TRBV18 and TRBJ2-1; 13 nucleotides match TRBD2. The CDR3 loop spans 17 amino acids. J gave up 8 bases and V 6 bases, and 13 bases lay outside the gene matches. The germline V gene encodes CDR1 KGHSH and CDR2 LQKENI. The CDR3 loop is CASSRGTSGESYDEQFF. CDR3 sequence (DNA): TGTGCCAGCTCGCGAGGGACTAGCGGGGAAAGTTACGATGAGCAGTTCTTC.

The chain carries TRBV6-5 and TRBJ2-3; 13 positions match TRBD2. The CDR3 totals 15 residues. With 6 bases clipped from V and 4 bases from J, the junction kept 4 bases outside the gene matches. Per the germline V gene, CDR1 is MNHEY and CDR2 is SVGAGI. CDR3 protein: CASSRLAGGADTQYF. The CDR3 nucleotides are TGTGCCAGCAGCCGACTAGCGGGGGGAGCAGATACGCAGTATTTT.

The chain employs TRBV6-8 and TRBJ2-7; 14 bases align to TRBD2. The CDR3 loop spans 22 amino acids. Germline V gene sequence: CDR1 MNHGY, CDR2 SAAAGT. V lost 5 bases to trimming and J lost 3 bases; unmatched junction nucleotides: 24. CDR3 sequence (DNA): TGTGCCAGCAGTGAAGGCTCATGGTATGGCTGGACTAGCGGGGGGAGGGGCTACGAGCAGTACTTC. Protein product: CASSEGSWYGWTSGGRGYEQYF.